The rows below give T cell receptor beta chains drawn from one sample of a study of PD-L1 blockade in urothelial cancer. The data were produced by immunoSEQ multiplex PCR, yet TCRdb's version contains in-frame clones alone and is incomplete. The table records under 80,000 clones, roughly 79% of them present only once. Sequenced here: PBMCs, sampled around atezolizumab (anti-PD-L1) treatment. The receptors stem from a man between 70 and 80 years old with urothelial cancer. Both conserved end residues are part of each CDR3. Each record gives: CDR3 protein, CDR3 DNA, V gene, clone size, J gene, D gene. D genes are given only for firm matches. Rows may omit the clone size; those that give it use once, few, many or a size class.

CDR3aa: CASSQSGGASKLFF
CDR3nt: TGTGCCAGCAGTCAATCAGGGGGCGCTTCAAAACTGTTTTTT
v_gene: TRBV7-9
abundance: -
j_gene: TRBJ1-4
d_gene: TRBD1

CDR3aa: CASSVDQGNTEAFF
CDR3nt: TGTGCCAGCAGCGTAGACCAGGGGAACACTGAAGCTTTCTTT
v_gene: TRBV9
abundance: -
j_gene: TRBJ1-1
d_gene: -

CDR3aa: CASSVNSLNTEAFF
CDR3nt: TGTGCCAGCAGTGTAAACAGCCTGAACACTGAAGCTTTCTTT
v_gene: TRBV6-4
abundance: -
j_gene: TRBJ1-1
d_gene: -

CDR3aa: CASGTGSSYEQYF
CDR3nt: TGTGCCAGCGGGACAGGGAGCTCCTACGAGCAGTACTTC
v_gene: TRBV6-1
abundance: -
j_gene: TRBJ2-7
d_gene: TRBD1

CDR3aa: CASSLYPGFEAFF
CDR3nt: TGTGCCAGCAGTTTATACCCGGGGTTTGAAGCTTTCTTT
v_gene: TRBV27
abundance: -
j_gene: TRBJ1-1
d_gene: -

CDR3aa: CASSLVGSSLYGYTF
CDR3nt: TGTGCCAGCAGCTTGGTAGGGAGCTCTCTCTATGGCTACACCTTC
v_gene: TRBV5-5
abundance: -
j_gene: TRBJ1-2
d_gene: -

CDR3aa: CASSGQANTEAFF
CDR3nt: TGTGCCAGTAGTGGACAGGCGAACACTGAAGCTTTCTTT
v_gene: TRBV19
abundance: few
j_gene: TRBJ1-1
d_gene: TRBD1

CDR3aa: CASSIDPRRVGSYEQYF
CDR3nt: TGTGCCAGTAGTATAGATCCCCGGCGGGTCGGCTCCTACGAGCAGTACTTC
v_gene: TRBV19
abundance: -
j_gene: TRBJ2-7
d_gene: -

CDR3aa: CASSRGEGRGNQPQHF
CDR3nt: TGTGCCAGTAGTAGGGGGGAGGGTCGGGGCAATCAGCCCCAGCATTTT
v_gene: TRBV19
abundance: -
j_gene: TRBJ1-5
d_gene: -

CDR3aa: CASSVSGQSYNEQFF
CDR3nt: TGTGCCAGCAGCGTTAGTGGACAGAGTTACAATGAGCAGTTCTTC
v_gene: TRBV5-5
abundance: -
j_gene: TRBJ2-1
d_gene: -

CDR3aa: CASSRTVTNEKLFF
CDR3nt: TGTGCCAGCAGCCGGACAGTGACTAATGAAAAACTGTTTTTT
v_gene: TRBV14
abundance: many
j_gene: TRBJ1-4
d_gene: -

CDR3aa: CASSQLTDSTDTQYF
CDR3nt: TGCGCCAGCAGCCAGCTGACAGATAGCACAGATACGCAGTATTTT
v_gene: TRBV4-3
abundance: -
j_gene: TRBJ2-3
d_gene: -

CDR3aa: CASSFPYGNYGYTF
CDR3nt: TGTGCCAGCAGCTTTCCCTACGGGAACTATGGCTACACCTTC
v_gene: TRBV5-6
abundance: few
j_gene: TRBJ1-2
d_gene: -

CDR3aa: CASSIDLGSHNEQFF
CDR3nt: TGTGCCAGTAGTATAGATCTGGGCAGTCACAATGAGCAGTTCTTC
v_gene: TRBV19
abundance: once
j_gene: TRBJ2-1
d_gene: -

CDR3aa: CASSTGTVNSYEQYF
CDR3nt: TGCGCCAGCAGCACAGGGACGGTGAATTCCTACGAGCAGTACTTC
v_gene: TRBV5-1
abundance: -
j_gene: TRBJ2-7
d_gene: -

CDR3aa: CASSYSALPTYGYTF
CDR3nt: TGTGCCAGCAGTTACTCGGCATTGCCCACATATGGCTACACCTTC
v_gene: TRBV6-5
abundance: once
j_gene: TRBJ1-2
d_gene: -

CDR3aa: CASSRQGENTGELFF
CDR3nt: TGTGCCAGCAGCAGACAGGGGGAGAACACCGGGGAGCTGTTTTTT
v_gene: TRBV6-1
abundance: -
j_gene: TRBJ2-2
d_gene: TRBD1

CDR3aa: CAIRVMDRGGEQFF
CDR3nt: TGTGCCATCAGGGTTATGGACAGGGGAGGTGAGCAGTTCTTC
v_gene: TRBV10-3
abundance: -
j_gene: TRBJ2-1
d_gene: TRBD1

CDR3aa: CASSFGTVIHEQYF
CDR3nt: TGTGCCAGCAGCTTTGGGACAGTGATCCACGAGCAGTACTTC
v_gene: TRBV11-3
abundance: -
j_gene: TRBJ2-7
d_gene: TRBD1

CDR3aa: CASSSGGRAYEQYF
CDR3nt: TGTGCCAGCAGTTCCGGGGGGCGCGCCTACGAGCAGTACTTC
v_gene: TRBV6-6
abundance: -
j_gene: TRBJ2-7
d_gene: -

CDR3aa: CASSETGLETQYF
CDR3nt: TGTGCCAGCAGTGAAACGGGGTTAGAGACCCAGTACTTC
v_gene: TRBV6-1
abundance: -
j_gene: TRBJ2-5
d_gene: -

CDR3aa: CASSISGGTLTTGELFF
CDR3nt: TGTGCCAGTAGTATATCTGGCGGCACCCTGACCACCGGGGAGCTGTTTTTT
v_gene: TRBV19
abundance: -
j_gene: TRBJ2-2
d_gene: -

CDR3aa: CASSPPGSRRTEAFF
CDR3nt: TGTGCCAGCAGCCCGCCCGGATCTAGGCGCACTGAAGCTTTCTTT
v_gene: TRBV7-2
abundance: -
j_gene: TRBJ1-1
d_gene: -

CDR3aa: CASSLLGQGAGQPQHF
CDR3nt: TGTGCCAGCAGCTTGTTGGGACAGGGGGCCGGTCAGCCCCAGCATTTT
v_gene: TRBV5-6
abundance: -
j_gene: TRBJ1-5
d_gene: TRBD1

CDR3aa: CASSSGTGVNYGYTF
CDR3nt: TGTGCCAGCAGTTCCGGGACAGGCGTCAACTATGGCTACACCTTC
v_gene: TRBV11-2
abundance: -
j_gene: TRBJ1-2
d_gene: TRBD1

CDR3aa: CASNTDLGQYF
CDR3nt: TGTGCCAGCAATACGGACTTAGGGCAGTACTTC
v_gene: TRBV6-1
abundance: -
j_gene: TRBJ2-5
d_gene: -

CDR3aa: CASSLKDGNNQPQHF
CDR3nt: TGTGCCAGCAGCCTAAAAGACGGGAACAATCAGCCCCAGCATTTT
v_gene: TRBV9
abundance: once
j_gene: TRBJ1-5
d_gene: -

CDR3aa: CASSLALAEQETQYF
CDR3nt: TGCGCCAGCAGCTTGGCTCTAGCGGAGCAAGAGACCCAGTACTTC
v_gene: TRBV5-1
abundance: -
j_gene: TRBJ2-5
d_gene: TRBD2

CDR3aa: CASSHPREREEETQYF
CDR3nt: TGTGCCAGCAGCCACCCTCGGGAGCGGGAGGAAGAGACCCAGTACTTC
v_gene: TRBV5-5
abundance: -
j_gene: TRBJ2-5
d_gene: TRBD2

CDR3aa: CASGRGRGETQYF
CDR3nt: TGTGCCAGCGGCCGCGGGAGGGGAGAGACCCAGTACTTC
v_gene: TRBV6-6
abundance: -
j_gene: TRBJ2-5
d_gene: TRBD2

CDR3aa: CASSQERGGTQYF
CDR3nt: TGTGCCAGCAGCCAAGAGCGGGGGGGTACGCAGTATTTT
v_gene: TRBV4-2
abundance: once
j_gene: TRBJ2-3
d_gene: TRBD2

CDR3aa: CASSQGSGDYEQYF
CDR3nt: TGTGCCAGCAGCCAAGGTAGCGGGGACTACGAGCAGTACTTC
v_gene: TRBV4-2
abundance: few
j_gene: TRBJ2-7
d_gene: TRBD2

CDR3aa: CASSYGQQGNGYTF
CDR3nt: TGTGCCAGCAGTTACGGACAACAGGGGAATGGCTACACCTTC
v_gene: TRBV6-6
abundance: -
j_gene: TRBJ1-2
d_gene: TRBD1

CDR3aa: CASRLGQFTEAFF
CDR3nt: TGTGCCAGTAGATTGGGACAGTTCACTGAAGCTTTCTTT
v_gene: TRBV19
abundance: -
j_gene: TRBJ1-1
d_gene: TRBD1

CDR3aa: CASSLGEDRTYGYTF
CDR3nt: TGTGCCAGCAGCTTAGGCGAGGACAGGACCTATGGCTACACCTTC
v_gene: TRBV13
abundance: once
j_gene: TRBJ1-2
d_gene: TRBD1

CDR3aa: CASSPRGLESEQYF
CDR3nt: TGTGCCAGCTCACCACGGGGACTAGAGAGCGAGCAGTACTTC
v_gene: TRBV18
abundance: few
j_gene: TRBJ2-7
d_gene: TRBD2

CDR3aa: CSAGDWGETQYF
CDR3nt: TGCAGCGCTGGGGACTGGGGGGAGACCCAGTACTTC
v_gene: TRBV29-1
abundance: -
j_gene: TRBJ2-5
d_gene: -

CDR3aa: CASSVTGAGANVLTF
CDR3nt: TGTGCCAGTAGTGTGACAGGGGCTGGGGCCAACGTCCTGACTTTC
v_gene: TRBV19
abundance: -
j_gene: TRBJ2-6
d_gene: TRBD1

CDR3aa: CASSLATDNEKLFF
CDR3nt: TGCGCCAGCAGCTTGGCTACAGATAATGAAAAACTGTTTTTT
v_gene: TRBV5-1
abundance: -
j_gene: TRBJ1-4
d_gene: -

CDR3aa: CASSIGGTVAGNTIYF
CDR3nt: TGTGCCAGTAGTATAGGGGGCACAGTTGCTGGAAACACCATATATTTT
v_gene: TRBV19
abundance: -
j_gene: TRBJ1-3
d_gene: -